These 22 T cell receptor beta chains were sequenced from one sample in a study of response to subunit inactivated influenza vaccine. From the RT-PCR reads, TCRdb called clonotypes with MiXCR, one entry per CDR3 protein. The data hold 550,000 to 800,000 distinct CDR3 sequences, with around 14% observed a single time. The specimen comprised PBMCs from blood, sampled 14 days before vaccination. These receptors all stem from a man aged 45 to 65 who received an inactivated influenza vaccine.

The chain has TRBV7-3 and TRBJ2-5, with 16 bases that match TRBD2. The CDR3 sequence is 17 residues long. Germline CDR1 is SGHTA and CDR2 is FQGTGA. J gave up 4 bases and V 4 bases, and 6 bases lay outside the gene matches. CDR3 nucleotide sequence: TGTGCCAGCAGCTGGGGACTAGCGGGAGGGCCAGGAGAGACCCAGTACTTC. Translation gives CASSWGLAGGPGETQYF. The variable domain in full, completed from reference TRBV7-3 and TRBJ2-5, reads GAGVSQTPSNKVTEKGKYVELRCDPISGHTALYWYRQSLGQGPEFLIYFQGTGAADDSGLPNDRFFAVRPEGSVSTLKIQRTERGDSAVYLCASSWGLAGGPGETQYFGPGTRLLVL.

This clonotype has just a few counts. The genes are TRBV10-3 and TRBJ2-3; TRBD2 matches at 9 bases. The CDR3 length is 17 residues. J lost 3 bases, V lost 4 bases, and 11 bases had no gene match. Germline loops: CDR1 ENHRY, CDR2 SYGVKD. The DNA of the CDR3 is TGTGCCATCAGTGGGGTGGCTAGCGGGGTGGTAACAGATACGCAGTATTTT. This sequence encodes CAISGVASGVVTDTQYF.

This clonotype occurred a few times. This chain links TRBV7-8 with TRBJ2-3; D remains unclear. The V end was cut by 6 bases, the J end by 3 bases, with 10 bases between. Germline CDR1 reads SGHVS; CDR2 reads FQNEAQ. This CDR3 has 13 amino acids. The CDR3 bases are TGTGCCAGCAGGGCTGGGGAAACAGATACGCAGTATTTT. Amino acids: CASRAGETDTQYF. The full variable domain, in which reference TRBV7-8 and TRBJ2-3 provide the parts outside the CDR3, is GAGVSQSPRYKVAKRGQDVALRCDPISGHVSLFWYQQALGQGPEFLTYFQNEAQLDKSGLPSDRFFAERPEGSVSTLKIQRTQQEDSAVYLCASRAGETDTQYFGPGTRLTVL.

This sequence joins TRBV12-3 or TRBV12-4 and TRBJ1-2, with a tentative D call TRBD1 (6 bases). CDR3 length equals 13 residues. The V and J ends lost 6 bases and 2 bases respectively, with 10 bases between them. DNA of the CDR3: TGTGCCAGCAGACGACAGGAAAACTATGGCTACACCTTC. Protein product: CASRRQENYGYTF.

CDR3 sequence reads: CSAPLAGVTDTQYF. CDR3 bases: TGCAGTGCACCCCTAGCGGGAGTTACAGATACGCAGTATTTT. The genes are TRBV20-1 and TRBJ2-3, with 10 bases fitting TRBD2. With 6 bases clipped from V and 3 bases from J, the junction kept 6 bases outside the gene matches. The CDR3 covers 14 residues. Germline values: CDR1 DFQATT, CDR2 SNEGSKA (reference sequence).

The chain joins TRBV20-1 to TRBJ2-5; perhaps D is TRBD1 or TRBD2 (5 bases each). This CDR3 region has 13 residues. CDR1 and CDR2 from the germline V gene are DFQATT and SNEGSKA (reference sequence). Trimming pared 2 bases from V and 9 bases from J, leaving 16 bases between. This chain's CDR3 is CSARPGTQTAQYF. The CDR3 nucleotides read TGCAGTGCTAGACCCGGGACCCAAACAGCCCAGTACTTC.

The chain has TRBV6-2 or TRBV6-3 and TRBJ2-6; D ambiguous. The V and J ends lost 6 bases and 4 bases respectively, with 13 bases between them. Germline CDR1 is MNHEY and CDR2 is SVGEGT. The CDR3 is 15 amino acids. The CDR3 DNA sequence: TGTGCCAGCAGCCCAAGGACCCCCGGGGCCAACGTCCTGACTTTC. Encoded protein: CASSPRTPGANVLTF.

J is TRBJ2-7 and V is TRBV21-1; TRBD1 was called by the table and not checked on the DNA. TRBV21-1 corresponds to a pseudogene. CDR3 length: 17 residues. CDR3 coding DNA: TGTGCCAGCAGCAAAGGTACGCGGGGGCTCAACTCCTACGAGCAGTACTTC. Protein: CASSKGTRGLNSYEQYF.

The genes are TRBV10-3 and TRBJ2-1, with 8 bases lining up with TRBD1. Germline values: CDR1 ENHRY, CDR2 SYGVKD. CDR3 length: 12 amino acids. With V trimmed by 5 bases and J by 9 bases, 3 bases remained unmatched. As DNA, the CDR3 is TGTGCCATCAGTACAGGGGGAGGTGAGCAGTTCTTC. Translation gives CAISTGGGEQFF.

This chain joins TRBV10-3 and TRBJ2-7; 9 nucleotides align to TRBD1. The CDR3 is made up of 14 amino acids. CDR1 is ENHRY, CDR2 SYGVKD, per germline. The J segment lost 1 base and the V segment lost 7 bases, leaving 5 bases of the junction unmatched. CDR3 nucleotide sequence: TGTGCCATCACTAGGGACAGGGCATCCTACGAGCAGTACTTC. It translates to CAITRDRASYEQYF.

This clonotype has a handful of counts. The chain uses TRBV28 and TRBJ2-5, with a tentative D call TRBD1 (5 bases). Germline V gives CDR1 MDHEN, CDR2 SYDVKM. The CDR3 contains 16 residues. The germline V and J ends were trimmed by 1 base and 5 bases, with 17 bases remaining between them. The CDR3 DNA reads TGTGCCAGCAGTTTATCGCTGTCAGGGCAACGGGAGACCCAGTACTTC. It is translated as CASSLSLSGQRETQYF.

This clonotype came up a few times. The V gene is TRBV6-1, the J gene TRBJ2-2; TRBD2 matches 11 bases. V lost 5 bases to trimming and J lost 5 bases; unmatched junction nucleotides: 16. The CDR3 has 19 amino acids. Germline loops: CDR1 MNHNS, CDR2 SASEGT. The CDR3 protein is CASSPIGLAGGRWTGELFF. Here the CDR3 DNA reads TGTGCCAGCAGTCCCATCGGGCTAGCGGGGGGCCGGTGGACCGGGGAGCTGTTTTTT.

This clonotype has only a few counts. This chain joins TRBV11-2 and TRBJ2-1, with TRBD2 as a possible D gene (6 bases). V was cut by 4 bases and J by 4 bases, with 17 bases left in between. The CDR3 contains 16 residues. Per germline, CDR1 SGHAT and CDR2 FQNNGV. Here the CDR3 reads CASSYEGLSVYNEQFF. CDR3 DNA: TGTGCCAGCAGCTACGAGGGACTGAGTGTTTACAATGAGCAGTTCTTC.

This chain links TRBV20-1 with TRBJ2-3, with TRBD2 matching over 8 bases. CDR1 is DFQATT and CDR2 is SNEGSKA in the germline V gene (reference sequence). The V and J ends lost 5 bases and 0 bases, in that order; junction bases with no gene match: 7. This CDR3 region has 15 residues. CDR3 nucleotide sequence: TGCAGTGCTGATAAACTAGCGGCTAGCACAGATACGCAGTATTTT. The encoded protein is CSADKLAASTDTQYF.

In its sample, this clonotype was seen a few times. The chain carries TRBV11-2 and TRBJ1-1; perhaps TRBD1 as D (5 bases). Between the trimmed V and J ends, which lost 4 bases and 6 bases, there was a span of 24 bases. This CDR3 is built from 17 residues. The germline gives CDR1 SGHAT, CDR2 FQNNGV. CDR3 in DNA: TGTGCCAGCAGCTCCGAATTCCCGGGACTGCCTAGTGCTGAAGCTTTCTTT. Translated, it gives CASSSEFPGLPSAEAFF. The complete variable domain, with remaining parts taken from reference TRBV11-2 and TRBJ1-1, reads EAGVAQSPRYKIIEKRQSVAFWCNPISGHATLYWYQQILGQGPKLLIQFQNNGVVDDSQLPKDRFSAERLKGVDSTLKIQPAKLEDSAVYLCASSSEFPGLPSAEAFFGQGTRLTVV.

This chain links TRBV6-1 with TRBJ2-3, with D perhaps matching TRBD1 or TRBD2 (5 bases each). This CDR3 comprises 16 residues. V was cut by 4 bases and J by 5 bases, with 19 bases left in between. Germline V lookup: CDR1 MNHNS, CDR2 SASEGT. CDR3 region: CASSARDGGVGDTQYF. For the CDR3, the DNA is TGTGCCAGCAGTGCCCGGGACGGCGGCGTCGGAGATACGCAGTATTTT.

This clonotype has only a few counts. V usage is TRBV7-6 and J usage is TRBJ2-3; perhaps TRBD1 as D (5 bases). CDR1 and CDR2 from the germline V gene are SGHVS and FNYEAQ. V was clipped by 5 bases and J by 1 base, with 19 bases between them. This CDR3 comprises 17 residues. The CDR3 DNA is TGTGCCAGCAGCCTGAGACGGACACTGTCGGGCACAGATACGCAGTATTTT. Protein sequence: CASSLRRTLSGTDTQYF.

This clonotype was observed at least ten times. This sequence joins TRBV25-1 and TRBJ2-7, with 10 positions matching TRBD1. Looked up from germline, CDR1 is MGHDK and CDR2 is SYGVNS. The CDR3 contains 14 residues. Trimming removed 8 bases from V and 2 bases from J; junction bases left unmatched: 6. The CDR3 loop is CASARTGGTYEQYF. CDR3 bases: TGTGCCAGCGCACGGACAGGGGGAACCTACGAGCAGTACTTC.

The CDR3 DNA reads as TGTGCCAGCAGCATGCAGCTAGCGGGAACAGATACGCAGTATTTT. This codes for CASSMQLAGTDTQYF. The rearrangement uses TRBV3-1 and TRBJ2-3; 9 nucleotides line up with TRBD2. CDR3 length: 15 residues. Trimming took 5 bases from V and 3 from J; bases not matched to a gene: 6. Per germline, CDR1 LGHDT and CDR2 YNNKEL (reference sequence).

This clonotype was counted many times. The chain uses TRBV6-2 or TRBV6-3 and TRBJ2-7; no firm D call. The CDR3 is 12 residues long. CDR1 is MNHEY and CDR2 is SVGEGT in the germline V gene. Trimming removed 5 bases at V and 2 bases at J, with 7 bases between. CDR3 amino acids: CASSIDTYEQYF. The CDR3 nucleotides are TGTGCCAGCAGTATAGATACCTACGAGCAGTACTTC.

This clonotype showed up just a few times. The chain joins TRBV7-6 to TRBJ2-7; TRBD1 is a possible D gene (5 bases). V shed 4 bases and J shed 2 bases, with 12 bases lying between them. The CDR3 consists of 14 residues. In germline, CDR1 is SGHVS, CDR2 FNYEAQ. The CDR3 nucleotides are TGTGCCAGCAGCTCAAGAGACAGTGCCTACGAGCAGTACTTC. As protein: CASSSRDSAYEQYF.

This chain joins TRBV6-5 and TRBJ2-1, with 9 nucleotides matching TRBD2. Looked up from germline, CDR1 is MNHEY and CDR2 is SVGAGI. V gave up 2 bases and J gave up 5 bases; unmatched junction bases: 4. This CDR3 has 15 amino acids. The CDR3 here is CASSYGGGRDNEQFF. The CDR3 DNA reads TGTGCCAGCAGTTACGGGGGCGGGAGGGACAATGAGCAGTTCTTC.